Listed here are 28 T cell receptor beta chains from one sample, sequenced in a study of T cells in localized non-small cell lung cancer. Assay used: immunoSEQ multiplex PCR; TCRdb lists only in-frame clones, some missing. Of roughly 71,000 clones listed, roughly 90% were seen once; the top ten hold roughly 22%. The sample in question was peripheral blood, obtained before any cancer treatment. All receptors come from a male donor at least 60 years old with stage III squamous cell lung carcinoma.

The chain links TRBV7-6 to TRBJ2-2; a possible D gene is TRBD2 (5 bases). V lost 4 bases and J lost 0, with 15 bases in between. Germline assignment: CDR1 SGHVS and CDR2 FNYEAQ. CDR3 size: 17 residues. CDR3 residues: CASSSSAGPANTGELFF. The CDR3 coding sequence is TGTGCCAGCAGCTCCTCGGCGGGTCCCGCGAACACCGGGGAGCTGTTTTTT.

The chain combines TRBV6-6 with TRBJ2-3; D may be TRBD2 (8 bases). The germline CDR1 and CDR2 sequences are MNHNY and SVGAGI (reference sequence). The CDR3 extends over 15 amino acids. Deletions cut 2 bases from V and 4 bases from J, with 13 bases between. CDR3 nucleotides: TGTGCCAGCAGTTACCCGGGAGGGGGCCCAGATACGCAGTATTTT. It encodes CASSYPGGGPDTQYF.

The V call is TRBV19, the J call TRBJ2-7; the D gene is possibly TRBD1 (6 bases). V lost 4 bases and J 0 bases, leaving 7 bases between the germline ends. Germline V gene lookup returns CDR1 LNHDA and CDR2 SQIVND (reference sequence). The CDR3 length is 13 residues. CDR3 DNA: TGTGCCAGTAGTAGGGACACCTCCTACGAGCAGTACTTC. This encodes CASSRDTSYEQYF.

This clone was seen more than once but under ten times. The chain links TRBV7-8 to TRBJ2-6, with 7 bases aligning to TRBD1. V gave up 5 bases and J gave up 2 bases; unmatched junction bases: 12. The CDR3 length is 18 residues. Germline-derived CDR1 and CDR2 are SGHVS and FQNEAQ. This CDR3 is CASSHHRGRTPGANVLTF. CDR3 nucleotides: TGTGCCAGCAGCCATCACAGGGGCCGGACTCCTGGGGCCAACGTCCTGACTTTC.

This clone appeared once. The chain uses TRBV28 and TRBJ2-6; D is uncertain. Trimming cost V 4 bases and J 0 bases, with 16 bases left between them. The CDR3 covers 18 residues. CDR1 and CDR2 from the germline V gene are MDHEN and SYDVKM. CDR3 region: CASSSVGRKLSGANVLTF. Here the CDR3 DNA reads TGTGCCAGCAGTTCGGTGGGTCGAAAACTCTCTGGGGCCAACGTCCTGACTTTC.

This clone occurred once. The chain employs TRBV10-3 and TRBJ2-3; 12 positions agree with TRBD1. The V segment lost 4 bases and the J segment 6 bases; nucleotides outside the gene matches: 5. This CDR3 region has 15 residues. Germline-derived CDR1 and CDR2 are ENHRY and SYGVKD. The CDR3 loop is CAISGGQGAPDTQYF. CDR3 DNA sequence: TGTGCCATCAGTGGGGGACAGGGGGCGCCGGATACGCAGTATTTT.

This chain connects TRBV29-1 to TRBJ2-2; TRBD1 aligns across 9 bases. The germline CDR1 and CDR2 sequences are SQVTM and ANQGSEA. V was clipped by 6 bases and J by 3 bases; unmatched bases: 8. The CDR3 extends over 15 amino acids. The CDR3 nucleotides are TGCAGCGTCGCAAACAGGGGGCGAGACACCGGGGAGCTGTTTTTT. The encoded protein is CSVANRGRDTGELFF.

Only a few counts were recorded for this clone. CDR3 region: CASSPRGGSYEQYF. The CDR3 nucleotides are TGTGCCAGCAGCCCCCGAGGGGGCTCCTACGAGCAGTACTTC. The chain links TRBV11-3 to TRBJ2-7, with D perhaps matching TRBD1 (6 bases). The CDR3 runs 14 residues. CDR1 is SGHNT and CDR2 is YENEEA in the germline V gene. V was pared by 5 bases and J by 0 bases, with 11 bases between.

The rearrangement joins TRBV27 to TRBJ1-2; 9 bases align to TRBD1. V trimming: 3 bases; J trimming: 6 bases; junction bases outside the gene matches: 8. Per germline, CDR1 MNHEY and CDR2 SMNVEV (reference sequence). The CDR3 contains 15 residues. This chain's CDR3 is CASSFSPGQGNGYTF. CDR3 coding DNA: TGTGCCAGCAGTTTCTCCCCGGGACAGGGAAATGGCTACACCTTC.

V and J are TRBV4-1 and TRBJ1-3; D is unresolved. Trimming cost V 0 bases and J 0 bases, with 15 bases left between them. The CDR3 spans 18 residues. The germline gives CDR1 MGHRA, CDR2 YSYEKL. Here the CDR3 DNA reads TGCGCCAGCAGCCAAGATCGGCCCTCCACCGTCTCTGGAAACACCATATATTTT. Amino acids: CASSQDRPSTVSGNTIYF.

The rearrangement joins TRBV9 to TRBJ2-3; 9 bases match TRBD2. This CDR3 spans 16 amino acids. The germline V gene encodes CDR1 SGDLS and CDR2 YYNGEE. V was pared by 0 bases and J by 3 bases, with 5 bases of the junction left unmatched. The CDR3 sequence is CASSVGNSGSTDTQYF. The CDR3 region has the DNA TGTGCCAGCAGCGTAGGAAATAGCGGGAGTACAGATACGCAGTATTTT.

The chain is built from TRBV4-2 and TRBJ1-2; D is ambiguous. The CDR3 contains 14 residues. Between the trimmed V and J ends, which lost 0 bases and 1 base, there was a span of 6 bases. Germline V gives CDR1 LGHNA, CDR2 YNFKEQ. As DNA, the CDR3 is TGTGCCAGCAGCCAAGATAGGAATAACTATGGCTACACCTTC. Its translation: CASSQDRNNYGYTF.

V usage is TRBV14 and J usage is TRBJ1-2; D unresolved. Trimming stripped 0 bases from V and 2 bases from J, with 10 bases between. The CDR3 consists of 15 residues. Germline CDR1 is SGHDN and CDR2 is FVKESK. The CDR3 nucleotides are TGTGCCAGCAGCCAAGATCTAGTTTCAAACTATGGCTACACCTTC. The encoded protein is CASSQDLVSNYGYTF. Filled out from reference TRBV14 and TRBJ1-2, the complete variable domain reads EAGVTQFPSHSVIEKGQTVTLRCDPISGHDNLYWYRRVMGKEIKFLLHFVKESKQDESGMPNNRFLAERTGGTYSTLKVQPAELEDSGVYFCASSQDLVSNYGYTFGSGTRLTVV.

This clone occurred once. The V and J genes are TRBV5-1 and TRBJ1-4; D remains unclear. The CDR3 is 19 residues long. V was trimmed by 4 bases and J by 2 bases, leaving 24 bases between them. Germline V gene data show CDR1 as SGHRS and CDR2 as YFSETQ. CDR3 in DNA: TGCGCCAGCAGCCCGAGGGAGGGTCGAGTTTCGCGGACTAATGAAAAACTGTTTTTT. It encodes CASSPREGRVSRTNEKLFF.

DNA of the CDR3: TGTGCCAGCAGCCCAATAGGACCGATCTATGGCTACACCTTC. Its translation: CASSPIGPIYGYTF. The chain links TRBV9 to TRBJ1-2; no clear D. The CDR3 spans 14 residues. V was pared by 4 bases and J by 4 bases, with 14 bases between. In germline, CDR1 is SGDLS, CDR2 YYNGEE.

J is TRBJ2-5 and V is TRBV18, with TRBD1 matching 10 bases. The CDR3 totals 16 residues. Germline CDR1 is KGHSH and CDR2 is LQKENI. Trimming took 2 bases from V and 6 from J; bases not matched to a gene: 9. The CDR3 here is CASSPGDRGLGQTQYF. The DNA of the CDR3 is TGTGCCAGCTCACCAGGAGACAGGGGGCTGGGGCAGACCCAGTACTTC.

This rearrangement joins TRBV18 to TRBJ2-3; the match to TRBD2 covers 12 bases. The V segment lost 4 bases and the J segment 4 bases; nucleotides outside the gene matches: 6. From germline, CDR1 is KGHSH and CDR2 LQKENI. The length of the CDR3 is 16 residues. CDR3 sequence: CASSLSSGGGPDTQYF. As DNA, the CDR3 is TGTGCCAGCTCACTCTCTAGCGGGGGGGGGCCAGATACGCAGTATTTT. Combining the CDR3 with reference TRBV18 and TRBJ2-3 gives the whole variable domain NAGVMQNPRHLVRRRGQEARLRCSPMKGHSHVYWYRQLPEEGLKFMVYLQKENIIDESGMPKERFSAEFPKEGPSILRIQQVVRGDSAAYFCASSLSSGGGPDTQYFGPGTRLTVL.

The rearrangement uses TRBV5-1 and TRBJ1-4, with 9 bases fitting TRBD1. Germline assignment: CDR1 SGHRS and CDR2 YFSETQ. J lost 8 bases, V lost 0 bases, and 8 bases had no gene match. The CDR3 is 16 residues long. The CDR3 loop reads CASSLGLTGGEEKLFF. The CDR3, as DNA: TGCGCCAGCAGCTTGGGCCTGACAGGGGGAGAGGAAAAACTGTTTTTT.

The DNA of the CDR3 is TGTGCCACCGGACAGGCCGGGGCCAACGTCCTGACTTTC. It yields the protein CATGQAGANVLTF. This sequence joins TRBV13 and TRBJ2-6; 7 bases line up with TRBD1. The CDR3 covers 13 residues. CDR1 and CDR2 (germline): PRHDT, FYEKMQ (reference sequence). The trim removed 10 bases at V and 4 bases at J, leaving 4 bases unmatched.

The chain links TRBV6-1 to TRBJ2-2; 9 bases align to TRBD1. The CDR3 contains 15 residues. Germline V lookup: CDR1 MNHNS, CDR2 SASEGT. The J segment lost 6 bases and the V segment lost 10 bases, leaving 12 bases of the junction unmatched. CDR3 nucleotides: TGTGCCACCGTCCCGGGACAGGGTAGGGCCGGGGAGCTGTTTTTT. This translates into CATVPGQGRAGELFF.

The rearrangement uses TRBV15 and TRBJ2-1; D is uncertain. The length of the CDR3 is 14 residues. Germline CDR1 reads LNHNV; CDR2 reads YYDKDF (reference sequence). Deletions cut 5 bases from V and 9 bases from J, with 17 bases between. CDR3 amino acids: CATSGRVDFGEQFF. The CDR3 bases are TGTGCCACCAGCGGAAGGGTAGACTTCGGTGAGCAGTTCTTC.

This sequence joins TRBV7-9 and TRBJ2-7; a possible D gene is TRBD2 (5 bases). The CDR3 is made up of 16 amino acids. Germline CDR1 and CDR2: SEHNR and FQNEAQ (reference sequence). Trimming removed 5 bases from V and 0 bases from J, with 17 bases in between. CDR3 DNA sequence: TGTGCCAGCAGCCCCTACGGGGTTACGGGCTCCTACGAGCAGTACTTC. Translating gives CASSPYGVTGSYEQYF.

The CDR3 sequence is CASSHNDGQSPYEQYV. Written as DNA, the CDR3 is TGTGCCAGCAGTCACAACGACGGACAGTCACCCTACGAGCAGTACGTC. The chain employs TRBV2 and TRBJ2-7; D possibly corresponds to TRBD1 (6 bases). V was pared by 5 bases and J by 2 bases, with 19 bases between. Germline CDR1 SNHLY, CDR2 FYNNEI. This CDR3 region has 16 residues.

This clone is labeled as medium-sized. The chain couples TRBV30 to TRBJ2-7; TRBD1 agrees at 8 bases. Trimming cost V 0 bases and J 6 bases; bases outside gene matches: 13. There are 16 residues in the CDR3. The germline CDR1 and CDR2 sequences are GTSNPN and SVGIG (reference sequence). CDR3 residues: CAWSVVPTGVGTEQYF. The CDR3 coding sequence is TGTGCCTGGAGTGTGGTCCCGACAGGGGTCGGAACCGAGCAGTACTTC. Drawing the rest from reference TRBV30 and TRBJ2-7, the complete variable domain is SQTIHQWPATLVQPVGSPLSLECTVEGTSNPNLYWYRQAAGRGLQLLFYSVGIGQISSEVPQNLSASRPQDRQFILSSKKLLLSDSGFYLCAWSVVPTGVGTEQYFGPGTRLTVT.

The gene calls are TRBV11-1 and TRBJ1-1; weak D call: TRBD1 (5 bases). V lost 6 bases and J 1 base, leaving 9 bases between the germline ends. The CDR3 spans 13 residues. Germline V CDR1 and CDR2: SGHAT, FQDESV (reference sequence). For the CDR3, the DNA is TGTGCCAGCAGTAGGACAACGAACACTGAAGCTTTCTTT. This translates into CASSRTTNTEAFF.

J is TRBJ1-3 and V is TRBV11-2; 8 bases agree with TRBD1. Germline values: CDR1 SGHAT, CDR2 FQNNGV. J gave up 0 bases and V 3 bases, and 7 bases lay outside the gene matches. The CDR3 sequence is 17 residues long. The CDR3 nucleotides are TGTGCCAGCAGCTTGGATGGACAGGGTGGCTCTGGAAACACCATATATTTT. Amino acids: CASSLDGQGGSGNTIYF.

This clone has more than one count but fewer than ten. CDR3 sequence (DNA): TGTGCCAGCAGTACGGCATCGACGTCGACCGGGGAGCTGTTTTTT. Protein sequence: CASSTASTSTGELFF. The chain recombines TRBV25-1 with TRBJ2-2; D uncertain. Trimming removed 5 bases from V and 5 bases from J, with 15 bases in between. Germline V CDR1 and CDR2: MGHDK, SYGVNS. This CDR3 is 15 amino acids long.

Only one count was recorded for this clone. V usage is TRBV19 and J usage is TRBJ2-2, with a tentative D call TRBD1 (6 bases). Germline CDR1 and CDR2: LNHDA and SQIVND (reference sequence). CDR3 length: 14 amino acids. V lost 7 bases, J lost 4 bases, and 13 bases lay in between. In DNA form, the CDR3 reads TGTGCCAGTACCGAAACAGGGCGCACCGGGGAGCTGTTTTTT. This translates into CASTETGRTGELFF.